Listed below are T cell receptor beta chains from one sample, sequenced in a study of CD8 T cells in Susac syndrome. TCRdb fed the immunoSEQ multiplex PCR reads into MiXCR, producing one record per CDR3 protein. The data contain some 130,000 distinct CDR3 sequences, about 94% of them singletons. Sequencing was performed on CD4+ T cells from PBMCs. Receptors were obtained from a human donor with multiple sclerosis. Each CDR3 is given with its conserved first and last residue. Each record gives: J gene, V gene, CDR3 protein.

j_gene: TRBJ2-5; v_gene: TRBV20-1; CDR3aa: CSASGEETQYF
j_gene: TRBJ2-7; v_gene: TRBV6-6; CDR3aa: CASRLGQGGEQYF
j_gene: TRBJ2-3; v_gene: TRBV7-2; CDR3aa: CASSPGLERLLVYF
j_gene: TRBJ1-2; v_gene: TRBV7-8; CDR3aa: CASSSGQGNGYTF
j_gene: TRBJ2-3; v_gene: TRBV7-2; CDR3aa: CASSFSGAQLDTQYF
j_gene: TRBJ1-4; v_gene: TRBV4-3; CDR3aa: CASSQDPRRPGLKLFF
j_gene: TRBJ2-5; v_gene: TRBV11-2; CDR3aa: CASSAGTGVSETQYF
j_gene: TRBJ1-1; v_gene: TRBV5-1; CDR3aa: CASSSTGTSNTEAFF
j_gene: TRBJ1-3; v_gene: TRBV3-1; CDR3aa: CASSQEINTIYF
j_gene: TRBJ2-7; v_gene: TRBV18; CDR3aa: CASSPQQVSYEQYF
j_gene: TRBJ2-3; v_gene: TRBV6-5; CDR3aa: CASSYSGRWASPNTQYF
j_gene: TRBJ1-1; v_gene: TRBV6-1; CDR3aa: CASTGQLNTEAFF
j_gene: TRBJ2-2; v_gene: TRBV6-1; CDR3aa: CASSEGVTGELFF
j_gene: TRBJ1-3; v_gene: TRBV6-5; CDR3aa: CASSYIRSTHGNWNTIYF
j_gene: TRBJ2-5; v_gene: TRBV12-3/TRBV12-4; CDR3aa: CASSLRGQGTQYF
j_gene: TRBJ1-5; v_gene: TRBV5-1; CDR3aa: CASSWTNWDNQPQHF
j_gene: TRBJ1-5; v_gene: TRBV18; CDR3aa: CASSPLKGDGNQPQHF
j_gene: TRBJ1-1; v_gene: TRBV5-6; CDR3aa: CASSPGQRNTEAFF
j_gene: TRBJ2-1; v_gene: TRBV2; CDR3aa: CASTQAGQGHNEQFF
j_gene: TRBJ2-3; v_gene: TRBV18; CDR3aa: CASSPRPIQGTDTQYF
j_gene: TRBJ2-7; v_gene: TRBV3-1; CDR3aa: CASSRDRNFYEQYF
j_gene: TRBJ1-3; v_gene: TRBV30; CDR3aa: CAWAEGGGGNTIYF
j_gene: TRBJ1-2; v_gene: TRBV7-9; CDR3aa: CASSWGTGGNYGYTF
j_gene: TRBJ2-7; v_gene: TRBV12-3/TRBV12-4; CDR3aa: CASSSGLAVYEQYF
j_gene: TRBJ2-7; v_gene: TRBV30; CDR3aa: CAWSRRIGGLTHEQYF
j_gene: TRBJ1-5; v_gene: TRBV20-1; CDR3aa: CSAKPPGRQSYSNQPQHF
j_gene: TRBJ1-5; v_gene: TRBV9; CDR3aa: CASSVEAGPLHF
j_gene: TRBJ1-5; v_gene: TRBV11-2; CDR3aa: CASSLDGRGNQPQHF
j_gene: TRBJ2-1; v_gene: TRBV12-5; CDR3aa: CASGLSDRGNNEQFF
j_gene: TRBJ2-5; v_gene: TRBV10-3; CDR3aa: CAITPGLQETQYF
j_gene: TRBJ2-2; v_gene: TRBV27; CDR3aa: CASWEAGNTGELFF
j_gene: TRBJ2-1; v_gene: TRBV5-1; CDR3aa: CASTQGEGSYNEQFF
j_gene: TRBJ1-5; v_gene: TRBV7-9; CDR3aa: CASSQGVDQPQHF
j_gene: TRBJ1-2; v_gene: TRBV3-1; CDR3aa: CASRQQGFEGYTF
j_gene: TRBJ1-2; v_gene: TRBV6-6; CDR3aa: CASKAGGNYGYTF
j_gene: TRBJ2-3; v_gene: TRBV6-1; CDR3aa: CASTPGLAGGADTQYF
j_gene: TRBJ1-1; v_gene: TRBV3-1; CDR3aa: CASSPGDRNTEAFF
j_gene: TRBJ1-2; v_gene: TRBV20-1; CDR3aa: CSASAGIDYGYTF
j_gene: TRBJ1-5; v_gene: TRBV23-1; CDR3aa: CASNQPQHF
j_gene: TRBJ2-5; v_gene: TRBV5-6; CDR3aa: CASSGAGQGEETQYF
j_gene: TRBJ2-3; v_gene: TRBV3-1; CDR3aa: CASSQTDTQYF
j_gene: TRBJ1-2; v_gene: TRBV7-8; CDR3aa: CASSSRQGATYGYTF
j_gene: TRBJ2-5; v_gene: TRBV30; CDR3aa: CAWSSSLTGTTGGTQYF
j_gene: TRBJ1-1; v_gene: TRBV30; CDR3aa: CAWLDRGGPEAFF
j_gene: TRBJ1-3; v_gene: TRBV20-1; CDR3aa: CSARWGDSGNTIYF
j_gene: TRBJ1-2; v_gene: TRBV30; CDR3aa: CAWSLQGGTGARGYTF
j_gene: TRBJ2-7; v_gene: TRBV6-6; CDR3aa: CASSTIQASYEQYF
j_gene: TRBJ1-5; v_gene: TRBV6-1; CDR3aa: CASSEALPHSHNQPQHF
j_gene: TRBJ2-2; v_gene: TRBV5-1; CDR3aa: CASSLEPWGGTGELFF
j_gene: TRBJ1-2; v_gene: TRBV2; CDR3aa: CASSGQADLYGYTF
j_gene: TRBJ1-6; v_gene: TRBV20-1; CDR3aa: CSASSLGQGKGSPLHF
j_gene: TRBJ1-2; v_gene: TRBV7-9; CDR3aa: CASSLSGYTFYTF
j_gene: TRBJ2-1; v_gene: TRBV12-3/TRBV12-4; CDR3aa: CASSYYQSSYNEQFF
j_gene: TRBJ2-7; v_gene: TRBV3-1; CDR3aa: CASSQVGRDYEQYF